Below are 9 T cell receptor beta chains sequenced from a single sample in a study of blood T cell repertoires in COVID-19. Here immunoSEQ multiplex PCR was the method, and the copy in TCRdb shows in-frame clones only, minus some. Counted here are around 37,000 clones, 87% occurring once; the ten biggest clones make up just under 2%. Sequencing input: peripheral blood. Source of these receptors: a man aged 45-60 years with active or convalescent COVID-19.

This chain joins TRBV18 and TRBJ2-6, with D perhaps matching TRBD1 (6 bases). V lost 1 base, J lost 2 bases, and 12 bases lay in between. The CDR3 spans 17 residues. Per germline, CDR1 KGHSH and CDR2 LQKENI. CDR3 in DNA: TGTGCCAGCTCACCACGGACACAGGGCCCTGGGGCCAACGTCCTGACTTTC. Translation gives CASSPRTQGPGANVLTF.

The chain is built from TRBV18 and TRBJ2-2; D perhaps matches TRBD1 (6 bases). Germline CDR1 and CDR2: KGHSH and LQKENI. This CDR3 region has 15 residues. The V and J ends lost 3 bases and 6 bases respectively, with 14 bases between them. The CDR3 sequence is CASSPFTGWPGELFF. CDR3 nucleotides: TGTGCCAGCTCACCTTTTACAGGGTGGCCCGGGGAGCTGTTTTTT.

The J gene is TRBJ2-5, the V gene TRBV11-2; D is unresolved. The CDR3 loop spans 14 amino acids. Trimming left V 5 bases short and J 2 bases short, with 12 bases between. Germline V CDR1 and CDR2: SGHAT, FQNNGV. Here the CDR3 DNA reads TGTGCCAGCAGCGCCTCATACACACAAGAGACCCAGTACTTC. As protein: CASSASYTQETQYF.

This chain links TRBV29-1 with TRBJ2-3; TRBD1 might be the D (5 bases). This CDR3 is 13 amino acids long. V lost 1 base and J 4 bases, leaving 9 bases between the germline ends. Germline loops: CDR1 SQVTM, CDR2 ANQGSEA. Here the CDR3 DNA reads TGCAGCGTTGAAGGCCAGGGATCAGATACGCAGTATTTT. Encoded protein: CSVEGQGSDTQYF.

This sequence joins TRBV30 and TRBJ2-7, with D perhaps TRBD2 (6 bases). Per germline, CDR1 GTSNPN and CDR2 SVGIG (reference sequence). This CDR3 has 13 residues. The V end lost 2 bases, the J end lost 6 bases, and 14 bases lay between the germline ends. This chain's CDR3 is CAWSTGVLGEQYF. CDR3 sequence (DNA): TGTGCCTGGAGTACGGGGGTACTTGGCGAGCAGTACTTC.

The CDR3 loop is CASSSGQWDIQYF. CDR3 nucleotides: TGTGCCAGCAGTTCGGGACAGTGGGACATTCAGTACTTC. The chain links TRBV11-2 to TRBJ2-4; 7 positions match TRBD1. CDR3 length equals 13 residues. Germline CDR1 and CDR2: SGHAT and FQNNGV. The ends lost 6 bases at V and 8 bases at J; junction bases unmatched: 7.

The chain combines TRBV15 with TRBJ2-1; 12 bases are a match to TRBD1. The CDR3 has 19 residues. CDR1 and CDR2 (germline): LNHNV, YYDKDF (reference sequence). Trimming removed 1 base from V and 10 bases from J; junction bases left unmatched: 17. CDR3 nucleotides: TGTGCCACCAGCAGAGCCCCCTCTGGAGGGACAGGGGGCGCTTGGGAGCAGTTCTTC. Protein: CATSRAPSGGTGGAWEQFF.

The genes are TRBV14 and TRBJ1-3, with 7 bases that match TRBD1. J was trimmed by 2 bases and V by 1 base; bases with no gene match: 5. From germline, CDR1 is SGHDN and CDR2 FVKESK. The CDR3 spans 16 residues. CDR3 amino acids: CASSQAATGTGNTIYF. Written as DNA, the CDR3 is TGTGCCAGCAGCCAAGCCGCGACAGGGACTGGAAACACCATATATTTT.

The rearrangement joins TRBV28 to TRBJ2-7; D possibly corresponds to TRBD1 (5 bases). Trimming removed 6 bases at V and 0 bases at J, with 12 bases between. Germline V gene lookup returns CDR1 MDHEN and CDR2 SYDVKM. There are 14 residues in the CDR3. The chain's CDR3 is CASSRRARSYEQYF. CDR3 DNA sequence: TGTGCCAGCAGCCGCAGGGCCCGCTCCTACGAGCAGTACTTC.